What follows are 6 T cell receptor beta chains derived from one specimen sequenced in a study of graft-versus-host responses after intestinal transplantation. Clones were read by immunoSEQ multiplex PCR, and TCRdb kept only the in-frame ones, dropping some. The sample includes roughly 120,000 clones, 85% to 95% of them seen just once. Antigen specificity for these receptors is unknown. The sample consisted of unstimulated CD8+ T cells sorted from spleen or lymph node cells, taken before intestinal transplant. These receptors all come from a human donor who received an intestinal transplant.

The rearrangement links TRBV27 to TRBJ2-7; a possible D gene is TRBD2 (5 bases). CDR1 is MNHEY, CDR2 SMNVEV, per germline (reference sequence). The CDR3 spans 16 residues. Trimming took off 2 bases at V and 2 bases at J, with 16 bases between the two ends. The CDR3 region is CASSLKEVSETYEQYF. DNA for the CDR3: TGTGCCAGCAGTTTAAAGGAGGTCAGCGAAACCTACGAGCAGTACTTC.

The chain combines TRBV2 with TRBJ2-7; D is uncertain. Germline V gene lookup returns CDR1 SNHLY and CDR2 FYNNEI. Deletions cut 4 bases from V and 3 bases from J, with 22 bases between. The CDR3 has 17 amino acids. The CDR3 DNA follows: TGTGCCAGCAGTGCCCAGCCTGACGTAGGCCCCTACTACGAGCAGTACTTC. Translating it yields CASSAQPDVGPYYEQYF. The full variable domain, completed using reference TRBV2 and TRBJ2-7, is EPEVTQTPSHQVTQMGQEVILRCVPISNHLYFYWYRQILGQKVEFLVSFYNNEISEKSEIFDDQFSVERPDGSNFTLKIRSTKLEDSAMYFCASSAQPDVGPYYEQYFGPGTRLTVT.

The chain combines TRBV11-2 with TRBJ1-2; the D is unclear. The CDR3 is made up of 8 amino acids. Trimming took 5 bases from V and 13 from J, leaving 5 bases between them. Per the germline V gene, CDR1 is SGHAT and CDR2 is FQNNGV. CDR3 nucleotides: TGTGCCAGCAGCACCCTCACCTTC. This gives the protein CASSTLTF. The variable domain in full, with the rest retrieved from reference TRBV11-2 and TRBJ1-2, is EAGVAQSPRYKIIEKRQSVAFWCNPISGHATLYWYQQILGQGPKLLIQFQNNGVVDDSQLPKDRFSAERLKGVDSTLKIQPAKLEDSAVYLCASSTLTFGSGTRLTVV.

The chain employs TRBV11-2 and TRBJ2-5, with 9 positions matching TRBD1. TRBJ2-7 explains the end of the DNA better; the J call may be wrong. The CDR3 is made up of 15 amino acids. The V gene's germline CDR1 is SGHAT and CDR2 FQNNGV. CDR3 in amino acids: CASSLGATGGYEQYF. The DNA of the CDR3 is TGTGCCAGCAGCTTAGGGGCGACAGGGGGCTACGAGCAGTACTTC.

The CDR3 coding sequence is TGTGCCACCAGCACAGCTAGCGGGATATGGGAGCAGTTCTTC. Amino acids: CATSTASGIWEQFF. The rearrangement joins TRBV15 to TRBJ2-1; 9 bases map to TRBD2. The CDR3 runs 14 residues. Germline CDR1 reads LNHNV; CDR2 reads YYDKDF (reference sequence). The ends lost 4 bases at V and 10 bases at J; junction bases unmatched: 8. Variable domain in full (rest from reference TRBV15 and TRBJ2-1): DAMVIQNPRYQVTQFGKPVTLSCSQTLNHNVMYWYQQKSSQAPKLLFHYYDKDFNNEADTPDNFQSRRPNTSFCFLDIRSPGLGDTAMYLCATSTASGIWEQFFGPGTRLTVL.

The chain uses TRBV7-8 and TRBJ2-5, with TRBD2 identical over 12 bases. The length of the CDR3 is 16 residues. V lost 5 bases and J lost 6; bases outside the gene matches: 10. Germline CDR1 SGHVS, CDR2 FQNEAQ. CDR3 amino acids: CASSKSRLAGVKTQYF. The CDR3 DNA is TGTGCCAGCAGCAAAAGCCGACTAGCGGGAGTTAAGACCCAGTACTTC.